Reported below is one TCR beta chain. Antigen: not known. J lost 1 base, V lost 6 bases, and 2 bases had no gene match. The CDR3 has 15 residues. Germline values: CDR1 KGHSH, CDR2 LQKENI. These data originate in a study of PD-1 blockade in classical Hodgkin lymphoma. Study-wide findings and caveats: Diversity similar to that of newly diagnosed patients was seen at baseline in complete responders. Baseline TCR diversity was reportedly lower in newly diagnosed patients than healthy donors. It was CD4+ TCR diversity, not CD8+, that rose significantly by C4D1.

The time point was: cycle 4 day 1 (C4D1), after more than 5 weeks of nivolumab. Brentuximab vedotin exposure varied among the patients, all of whom had relapsed after autologous stem cell transplantation. Complete response, partial response or progressive disease was recorded as best response. Produced via immunoSEQ multiplex PCR; TCRdb's table is partial and in-frame only. The sample yields 90,000 to 140,000 clones, roughly 87% seen once. The receptor was isolated from a human donor with classical Hodgkin lymphoma. The material was peripheral blood mononuclear cells (PBMCs), obtained before the fourth cycle of nivolumab. The chain uses TRBV18 and TRBJ2-2; 10 nucleotides agree with TRBD1. CDR3 residues: CASSRDRGNTGELFF. DNA of the CDR3: TGTGCCAGCTCGCGGGACAGGGGGAACACCGGGGAGCTGTTTTTT.